This paragraph reports one T cell receptor (beta chain). Its specificity is not known. This sample is part of a study of OX40 agonist ivuxolimab in advanced cancers. Study-level results: Not determined was the antigen specificity of the expanded peripheral T cells. In the 0.1 to 3.0 mg/kg range, CD4+ and CD8+ blood T cells had expanded clonally by week 6.

TCRdb's table, derived via immunoSEQ multiplex PCR, lists solely in-frame clones and lacks some. The sample has fewer than 85,000 clones, about nine tenths seen once; the top ten hold 0.3% to 0.4%. This sequence originates from an adult with an advanced solid tumor such as melanoma, head and neck, liver or kidney cancer. The material sequenced was CD4+ or CD8+ T cells sorted from blood, taken in a trial of the OX40 agonist ivuxolimab.

This CDR3 reads CASSTPPREQYF. CDR3 sequence (DNA): TGTGCCAGCAGTACCCCTCCCCGCGAGCAGTACTTC. This chain uses TRBV6-5 with TRBJ2-7; D unresolved. Germline V gene data show CDR1 as MNHEY and CDR2 as SVGAGI. Trimming cost V 5 bases and J 6 bases, with 11 bases left between them. The CDR3 is 12 amino acids.